The present entry profiles one T cell receptor (beta chain) with its context. Antigen specificity is unknown. After extraction with the RNeasy kit, about 0.5 to 1 ug of the RNA was reverse transcribed using random hexamers. The amplification used immunoSEQ multiplex PCR on TCR beta CDR3; it spanned 54 Vbeta and 13 Jbeta. Via MiXCR, TCRdb re-called the immunoSEQ multiplex PCR reads, giving one row per CDR3 protein. Of 180,000 or so distinct CDR3 sequences listed, about 95% were seen once; the top ten hold more than 0.1%. The data derive from a study of CD8 T cells in Susac syndrome. Trimming cost V 5 bases and J 5 bases; bases outside gene matches: 11. The V gene's germline CDR1 is MDHEN and CDR2 SYDVKM. The CDR3 covers 15 residues. Study-wide results and caveats: The number of individuals included in the study's TCR sequencing and HLA analysis was acknowledged as relatively small.

The sequence derives from a human donor in good health. The sample comprised CD4+ T cells from PBMCs. The chain is built from TRBV28 and TRBJ2-5; 7 nucleotides match TRBD1. CDR3 sequence (DNA): TGTGCCAGCAGTCCGTCCCAAACAGGGGCCGAGACCCAGTACTTC. This translates into CASSPSQTGAETQYF.